The 10 T cell receptor beta chains below all came from one sample that was sequenced in a study of vaccination and CD4 T cells after COVID-19. What these receptors recognize is not known. The assay that was used to sequence DNA from cultured CD4+ T cells was the Oncomine TCR Beta short-read assay. TCRdb reprocessed the PCR reads via MiXCR and lists one record per CDR3 protein. The table shows about 21,000 distinct CDR3 sequences, with under 70% occurring only once. As for treatment: roughly 11-day PBMC culture with coronavirus spike peptide pools or control peptides (ViraFEST assay). Material: CD4+ T cells from blood, cultured in vitro. The receptors here all came from a human donor who had recovered from COVID-19.

This clonotype has only a few counts. The J gene is TRBJ1-5, the V gene TRBV20-1, with D possibly TRBD1 on 5 matching bases. Looked up from germline, CDR1 is DFQATT and CDR2 is SNEGSKA (reference sequence). Between the trimmed V and J ends, which lost 6 bases and 7 bases, there was a span of 19 bases. This CDR3 region has 14 residues. The CDR3 nucleotides are TGCAGTGCCGCCCCGGGGCGGCCCGGGCAGCCCCAGCATTTT. Translated, it gives CSAAPGRPGQPQHF.

The chain carries TRBV19 and TRBJ2-7; 11 bases match TRBD1. CDR3 length: 14 residues. Trimming took 6 bases from V and 2 from J; bases not matched to a gene: 3. The V gene's germline CDR1 is LNHDA and CDR2 SQIVND (reference sequence). CDR3 protein: CASSRDRGTYEQYF. DNA for the CDR3: TGTGCCAGTAGCCGGGACAGGGGGACCTACGAGCAGTACTTC.

Only a few counts were recorded for this clonotype. V gene TRBV2 combines with J gene TRBJ2-5; 9 bases align to TRBD2. Germline V CDR1 and CDR2: SNHLY, FYNNEI. J was trimmed by 4 bases and V by 6 bases; bases with no gene match: 12. The CDR3 is made up of 16 amino acids. The CDR3 loop is CASRRVGGSGGETQYF. In nucleotides, the CDR3 is TGTGCCAGCAGGAGAGTCGGTGGTAGCGGGGGAGAGACCCAGTACTTC.

The chain is built from TRBV20-1 and TRBJ2-7; 11 bases fit TRBD2. Germline-derived CDR1 and CDR2 are DFQATT and SNEGSKA (reference sequence). Trimming took 0 bases from V and 2 from J; bases not matched to a gene: 12. This CDR3 contains 18 residues. The DNA for the CDR3 is TGCAGTGCTAGAGAACTTACTCCGGGACTAGCGGACCCCTACGAGCAGTACTTC. Its translation: CSARELTPGLADPYEQYF.

The genes are TRBV12-3 or TRBV12-4 and TRBJ2-5; 8 nucleotides line up with TRBD2. This CDR3 contains 14 residues. J lost 4 bases, V lost 3 bases, and 4 bases had no gene match. The CDR3 DNA is TGTGCCAGCAGTTTCTCGGGGGGGGGAGAGACCCAGTACTTC. Encoded protein: CASSFSGGGETQYF.

This clonotype showed up just a few times. This chain connects TRBV5-6 to TRBJ2-3, with TRBD2 identical over 7 bases. The CDR3 totals 12 residues. In germline, CDR1 is SGHDT, CDR2 YYEEEE. With 4 bases clipped from V and 7 bases from J, the junction kept 3 bases outside the gene matches. CDR3 in amino acids: CASSPGRNTQYF. The CDR3 DNA reads TGTGCCAGCAGCCCCGGGAGGAATACGCAGTATTTT.

V and J are TRBV20-1 and TRBJ2-2, with 12 nucleotides matching TRBD2. This CDR3 spans 19 amino acids. Germline V gives CDR1 DFQATT, CDR2 SNEGSKA (reference sequence). J gave up 4 bases and V 0 bases, and 12 bases lay outside the gene matches. The chain's CDR3 is CSARDHRLAGARGTGELFF. CDR3 nucleotide sequence: TGCAGTGCTAGAGATCATCGACTAGCGGGAGCGCGAGGCACCGGGGAGCTGTTTTTT.

The chain employs TRBV14 and TRBJ2-2; a weak D match, TRBD1 (6 bases). The germline V gene has CDR1 SGHDN and CDR2 FVKESK. The V end was cut by 1 base, the J end by 2 bases, with 8 bases between. CDR3 length: 15 residues. The CDR3 nucleotides are TGTGCCAGCAGCCAAGCACAGGGAAACACCGGGGAGCTGTTTTTT. Residues: CASSQAQGNTGELFF. Full variable domain (missing parts from reference TRBV14 and TRBJ2-2): EAGVTQFPSHSVIEKGQTVTLRCDPISGHDNLYWYRRVMGKEIKFLLHFVKESKQDESGMPNNRFLAERTGGTYSTLKVQPAELEDSGVYFCASSQAQGNTGELFFGEGSRLTVL.

As concerns this clonotype: Sequence at one end of the junction differs from germline and may be a read error. The chain carries TRBV5-6 and TRBJ1-2; 7 bases are a match to TRBD1. Germline V gene sequence: CDR1 SGHDT, CDR2 YYEEEE. The CDR3 contains 10 residues. For the CDR3, the DNA is TGTGCCAGCAGCCAGGGACAGCCCTACTTC. This codes for CASSQGQPYF.

The rearrangement uses TRBV10-3 and TRBJ2-2; 13 nucleotides agree with TRBD2. CDR3 length: 14 amino acids. Trimming took 10 bases from V and 6 from J; bases not matched to a gene: 5. Germline CDR1 ENHRY, CDR2 SYGVKD. CDR3 DNA: TGTGCCAGCAGACTAGCGGGGGGTCCCGGGGAGCTGTTTTTT. It encodes CASRLAGGPGELFF.